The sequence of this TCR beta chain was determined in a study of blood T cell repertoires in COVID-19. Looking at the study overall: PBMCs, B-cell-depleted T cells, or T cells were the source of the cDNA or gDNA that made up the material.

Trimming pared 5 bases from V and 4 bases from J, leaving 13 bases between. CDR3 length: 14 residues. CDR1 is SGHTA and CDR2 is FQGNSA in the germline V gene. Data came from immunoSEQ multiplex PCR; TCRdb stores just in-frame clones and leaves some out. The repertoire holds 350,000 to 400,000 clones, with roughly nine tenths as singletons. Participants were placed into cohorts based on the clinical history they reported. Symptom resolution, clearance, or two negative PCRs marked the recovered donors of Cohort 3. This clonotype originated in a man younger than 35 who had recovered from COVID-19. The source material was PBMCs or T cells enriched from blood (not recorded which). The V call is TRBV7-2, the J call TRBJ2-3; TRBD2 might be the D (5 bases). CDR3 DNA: TGTGCCAGCAGCCCCAGAGGGAGCGCAGATACGCAGTATTTT. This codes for CASSPRGSADTQYF.